Presented here are 9 T cell receptor beta chains from one specimen sequenced in a study of T cells in women clearing cervical HPV infection. TCRdb keeps only in-frame clones here, not all; method: immunoSEQ multiplex PCR. Here the sample table reports about 24,000 clones. The sample comprised blood buffy coat. The receptors shown here come from a woman between 18 and 75 years old with a cervical HPV16 infection that either progressed to CIN3+ or cleared (not recorded which).

Concerning this clone: The read comes to an end 3 residues before the CDR3 does, leaving the germline J gene to fill in the end. The chain employs TRBV18 and TRBJ1-5; 7 nucleotides align to TRBD1. This CDR3 spans 15 amino acids. The trim removed 4 bases at V and 3 bases at J, leaving 6 bases unmatched. The germline CDR1 and CDR2 sequences are KGHSH and LQKENI. The CDR3 bases that were read are TGTGCCAGCTCACTCACAGGGGCCAACAATCAGCCC. Amino acid sequence: CASSLTGANNQP. The whole CDR3 is CASSLTGANNQPQHF. Drawing the rest from reference TRBV18 and TRBJ1-5, the complete variable domain is NAGVMQNPRHLVRRRGQEARLRCSPMKGHSHVYWYRQLPEEGLKFMVYLQKENIIDESGMPKERFSAEFPKEGPSILRIQQVVRGDSAAYFCASSLTGANNQPQHFGDGTRLSIL.

Of note for this clone: Read data end 3 residues before the CDR3 end; the end is taken from the germline J gene. The chain couples TRBV4-2 to TRBJ2-5, with D perhaps given as TRBD1 or TRBD2 (5 bases each). The CDR3 is 17 amino acids. The V end was cut by 0 bases, the J end by 4 bases, with 18 bases between. CDR1 and CDR2 (germline): LGHNA, YNFKEQ. Partial CDR3 DNA: TGTGCCAGCAGCCAAGAAGACGGCAGGGAGTATGGAGAGACC. It is translated as CASSQEDGREYGET. From start to end, the CDR3 is CASSQEDGREYGETQYF.

A note on this clone: The read stops 3 residues short of the end of the CDR3; the missing end is completed from the germline J gene. J is TRBJ2-1 and V is TRBV19; 8 positions agree with TRBD2. The CDR3 is made up of 15 amino acids. The germline CDR1 and CDR2 sequences are LNHDA and SQIVND (reference sequence). V was clipped by 5 bases and J by 4 bases; unmatched bases: 7. CDR3 bases read: TGTGCCAGTAGTTTCCCGGGACTAGATTACAATGAG. It specifies CASSFPGLDYNE. In full, the CDR3 reads CASSFPGLDYNEQFF.

Points on this clone: One end of the junction is discordant with germline, which a read error may explain. The read finishes 3 residues shy of the CDR3 end, and the germline J gene is used to complete it. V and J are TRBV7-9 and TRBJ2-1; TRBD2 agrees at 8 bases. The CDR3 spans 14 residues. Germline CDR1 is SEHNR and CDR2 is FQNEAQ (reference sequence). The DNA read from the CDR3 is TGTGCCTGCAGCCCATTCGGGACTAGCAATGAG. Translating it yields CACSPFGTSNE. The whole CDR3 sequence reads CACSPFGTSNEQFF.

A remark on this clone: The read ends 3 residues early relative to the CDR3; the germline J gene fills the gap. V usage is TRBV5-1 and J usage is TRBJ2-7; D may correspond to TRBD1 or TRBD2 (5 bases each). Trimming stripped 8 bases from V and 1 base from J, with 13 bases between. CDR3 length: 13 amino acids. Germline V lookup: CDR1 SGHRS, CDR2 YFSETQ. This chain's CDR3 is CASTDEGSYEQYF. CDR3 bases read: TGCGCCAGTACCGACGAGGGGTCCTACGAG.

With regard to this clone: The read ends 3 residues early relative to the CDR3; the germline J gene fills the gap. V and J are TRBV5-4 and TRBJ1-2; a possible D gene is TRBD1 (5 bases). Trimming removed 5 bases from V and 6 bases from J, with 17 bases in between. CDR1 and CDR2 (germline): SGHNT, YYREEE (reference sequence). CDR3 length equals 14 residues. This CDR3 reads CASRAGWGVDGYTF. Partial CDR3 DNA: TGTGCCAGCAGGGCAGGTTGGGGGGTTGATGGC.

Points on this clone: The junction and the germline gene differ at one end; a read error may be behind it. The read halts 3 residues ahead of the CDR3 end, with the missing end drawn from the germline J gene. The sample contains more than one DNA sequence encoding this CDR3. The V gene is TRBV5-6, the J gene TRBJ1-1; perhaps TRBD1 as D (5 bases). Germline values: CDR1 SGHDT, CDR2 YYEEEE. There are 15 residues in the CDR3. The CDR3 spells CASSPDVRVGTEAFF. The covered CDR3 bases are TGTGCCAGCAGCCCGGACGTCAGGGTAGGGACTGAG. Full variable domain (outside the CDR3, taken from reference TRBV5-6 and TRBJ1-1): DAGVTQSPTHLIKTRGQQVTLRCSPKSGHDTVSWYQQALGQGPQFIFQYYEEEERQRGNFPDRFSGHQFPNYSSELNVNALLLGDSALYLCASSPDVRVGTEAFFGQGTRLTVV.

In regard to this clone: Read coverage stops 3 residues before the CDR3 terminus; the germline J gene supplies the remainder. J is TRBJ2-5 and V is TRBV2; TRBD1 aligns across 10 bases. CDR1 and CDR2 from the germline V gene are SNHLY and FYNNEI. V lost 5 bases and J lost 3; bases outside the gene matches: 9. The CDR3 totals 16 residues. CDR3 residues: CASSPWTGGEEETQYF. CDR3 DNA (partial): TGTGCCAGCAGTCCTTGGACAGGGGGGGAAGAAGAGACC.

On this clone itself: The CDR3 end falls 3 residues outside the read, so it is completed with the germline J gene. The gene calls are TRBV20-1 and TRBJ2-3; TRBD2 matches at 8 bases. CDR3 length equals 16 residues. From germline, CDR1 is DFQATT and CDR2 SNEGSKA (reference sequence). CDR3 sequence reads: CSATPSRGGTGETQYF. The CDR3 DNA, read in part, is TGCAGTGCTACCCCTTCCCGCGGGGGGACGGGTGAGACG.